The clone carrying this T cell receptor (beta chain) was picked up many times. As yet, its antigen is unknown. The V gene end was trimmed by 6 bases and the J gene end by 5 bases; junction bases not matched to a gene: 5. The CDR3 consists of 15 residues. Germline values: CDR1 SGHNT, CDR2 YENEEA. The data are from a study of cytotoxic CD8 clonotypes in ibrutinib-treated CLL. Sequencing used immunoSEQ multiplex PCR; TCRdb keeps in-frame clones, though not all of them. This table has some 100,000 clones, 55% to 75% appearing once. Study-wide findings and caveats: Public clonotypes, found uncommonly, either contracted or stayed stable on treatment. Clonality was higher at baseline than in age-matched healthy donors and tracked circulating CD8+ T-cell counts.

Material: PBMCs, obtained after 24 months of ibrutinib treatment. This chain links TRBV11-3 with TRBJ2-2, with TRBD1 identical over 11 bases. This receptor was obtained from a human donor with chronic lymphocytic leukemia. The CDR3 coding sequence is TGTGCCAGCAGAACCGGGACAGGGGGTACCGGGGAGCTGTTTTTT. Encoded protein: CASRTGTGGTGELFF.